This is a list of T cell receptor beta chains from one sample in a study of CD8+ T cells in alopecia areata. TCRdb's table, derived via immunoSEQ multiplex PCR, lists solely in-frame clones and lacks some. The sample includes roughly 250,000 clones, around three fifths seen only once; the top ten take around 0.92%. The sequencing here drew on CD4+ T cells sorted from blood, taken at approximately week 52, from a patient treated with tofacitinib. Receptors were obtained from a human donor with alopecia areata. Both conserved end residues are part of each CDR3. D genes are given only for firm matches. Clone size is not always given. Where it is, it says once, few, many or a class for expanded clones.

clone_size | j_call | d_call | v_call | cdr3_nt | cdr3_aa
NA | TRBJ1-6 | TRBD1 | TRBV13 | TGTGCCAGCAGCGCAGGACAGGGGAATTCACCCCTCCACTTT | CASSAGQGNSPLHF
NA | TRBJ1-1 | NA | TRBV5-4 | TGTGCCAGCAGCTGGGAAGACACTGAAGCTTTCTTT | CASSWEDTEAFF
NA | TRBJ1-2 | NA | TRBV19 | TGTGCCAGTAGTATTGGCGGAGCTCATGGCTACACCTTC | CASSIGGAHGYTF
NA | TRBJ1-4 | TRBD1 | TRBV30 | TGTGCCTGGGGACCGTTAGGGGGCCTGGGTGAAAAACTGTTTTTT | CAWGPLGGLGEKLFF
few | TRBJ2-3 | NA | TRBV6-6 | TGTGCCACCGGAGAGGGGGATACGCAGTATTTT | CATGEGDTQYF
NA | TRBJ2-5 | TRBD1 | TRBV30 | TGTGCCTGGACCAACTACAGGGGGACCCAGTACTTC | CAWTNYRGTQYF
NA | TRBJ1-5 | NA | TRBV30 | TGTGCCTGGGGAAAGGGGATTGGAAATCAGCCCCAGCATTTT | CAWGKGIGNQPQHF
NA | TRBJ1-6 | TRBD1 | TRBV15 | TGTGCCACCAGCAGTGGGGACAGGGTGGACTCACCCCTCCACTTT | CATSSGDRVDSPLHF
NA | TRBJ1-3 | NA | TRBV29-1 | TGCAGCGCGGGGCTCGGGAGCTCTGGAAACACCATATATTTT | CSAGLGSSGNTIYF
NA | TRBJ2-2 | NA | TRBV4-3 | TGCGCCAGCAGCCAAGAAGGCGCTGGCACCGGGGAGCTGTTTTTT | CASSQEGAGTGELFF
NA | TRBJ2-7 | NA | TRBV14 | TGTGCCAGCAGCCGGGGACAAGTCTACGAGCAGTACTTC | CASSRGQVYEQYF
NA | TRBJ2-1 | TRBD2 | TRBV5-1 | TGCGCCAGCAGCACGATCCTTCTAGCGGGGGGCTCCTACAATGAGCAGTTCTTC | CASSTILLAGGSYNEQFF
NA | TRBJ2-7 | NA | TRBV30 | TGTGCCTGGAGTGGCAGGGTCGAGCAGTACTTC | CAWSGRVEQYF
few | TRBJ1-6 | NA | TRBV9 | TGTGCCAGCAGCGAAAGGTGGGGCTCAGGGATTTCACCCCTCCACTTT | CASSERWGSGISPLHF
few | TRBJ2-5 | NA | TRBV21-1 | TGTGCCAGCAGCAAAGGAAGGGGTGGAAGGCTTCACCAAGAGACCCAGTACTTC | CASSKGRGGRLHQETQYF
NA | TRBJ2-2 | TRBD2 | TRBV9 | TGTGCCAGCAGCGTAACCCGAGGAGGGAGGGGGAACACCGGGGAGCTGTTTTTT | CASSVTRGGRGNTGELFF
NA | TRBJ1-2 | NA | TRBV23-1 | TGCGCCAGCAACCCCCCCGGGAAAGACGGCTACACCTTC | CASNPPGKDGYTF
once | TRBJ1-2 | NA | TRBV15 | TGTGCCACCAGCAGAGATTTGGGGAAAGGTTATGGCTACACCTTC | CATSRDLGKGYGYTF
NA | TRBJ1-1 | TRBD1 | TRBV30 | TGTGCCTGGAGTGATTATTCAGGGGGCACTGAAGCTTTCTTT | CAWSDYSGGTEAFF
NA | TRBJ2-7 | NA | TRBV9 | TGTGCCAGTCTGATCGATAGCGGTTACGAGCAGTACTTC | CASLIDSGYEQYF
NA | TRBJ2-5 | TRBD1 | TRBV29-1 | TGCAGCGCCCTGACAGGGTCACAAGAGACCCAGTACTTC | CSALTGSQETQYF
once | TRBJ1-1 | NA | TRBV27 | TGTGCCAGCAGCTCCGGGGGGCGGATGAACACTGAAGCTTTCTTT | CASSSGGRMNTEAFF
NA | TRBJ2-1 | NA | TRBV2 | TGTGCCAGCAGTGAACGAGAGGGTAATGAGCAGTTCTTC | CASSEREGNEQFF
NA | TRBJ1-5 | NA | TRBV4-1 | TGCGCCAGCAGCCAAGATAGGTTGGGTCAGCCCCAGCATTTT | CASSQDRLGQPQHF
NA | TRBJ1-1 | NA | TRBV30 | TGTGCCTGGACAGCCCCGGGGAGAGGCACTGAAGCTTTCTTT | CAWTAPGRGTEAFF
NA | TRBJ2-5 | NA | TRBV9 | TGTGCCAGCAGCGTAGGGGCAGGGGTGGTGCGAGAGACCCAGTACTTC | CASSVGAGVVRETQYF
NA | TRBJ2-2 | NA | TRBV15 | TGTGCCACCAGCAGAGATAGGGCGGGGACCTACACCGGGGAGCTGTTTTTT | CATSRDRAGTYTGELFF
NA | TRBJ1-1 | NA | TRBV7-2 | TGTGCCAGCAGCTTCGTTAAGAGGTACGCTTTCTTT | CASSFVKRYAFF
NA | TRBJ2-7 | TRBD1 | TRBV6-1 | TGTGCCAGCACCCCAGGGGGTTCCGAGCAGTACTTC | CASTPGGSEQYF
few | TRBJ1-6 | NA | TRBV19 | TGTGCCAGTAGTCCGCAGGGAGGGAATTCACCCCTCCACTTT | CASSPQGGNSPLHF
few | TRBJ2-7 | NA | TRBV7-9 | TGTGCCAGCAGCCGGACCCTTCGGGACGAGCAGTACTTC | CASSRTLRDEQYF
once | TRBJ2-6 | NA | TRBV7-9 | TGTGCCAGCAGCTTAACAGGGACTGGGGCCAACGTCCTGACTTTC | CASSLTGTGANVLTF
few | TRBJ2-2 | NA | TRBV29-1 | TGCAGCGCCACAGGGTTTTCCGGGGAGCTGTTTTTT | CSATGFSGELFF
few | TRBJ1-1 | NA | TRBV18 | TGTGCCAGCTCACCAACGACACGAGGGAACACTGAAGCTTTCTTT | CASSPTTRGNTEAFF
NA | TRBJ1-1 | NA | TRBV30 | TGTGCCTGGAGTGTACATGGGAGGGACACTGAAGCTTTCTTT | CAWSVHGRDTEAFF
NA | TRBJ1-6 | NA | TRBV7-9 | TGTGCCAGCAGCCGGGAGATTTCACCCCTCCACTTT | CASSREISPLHF